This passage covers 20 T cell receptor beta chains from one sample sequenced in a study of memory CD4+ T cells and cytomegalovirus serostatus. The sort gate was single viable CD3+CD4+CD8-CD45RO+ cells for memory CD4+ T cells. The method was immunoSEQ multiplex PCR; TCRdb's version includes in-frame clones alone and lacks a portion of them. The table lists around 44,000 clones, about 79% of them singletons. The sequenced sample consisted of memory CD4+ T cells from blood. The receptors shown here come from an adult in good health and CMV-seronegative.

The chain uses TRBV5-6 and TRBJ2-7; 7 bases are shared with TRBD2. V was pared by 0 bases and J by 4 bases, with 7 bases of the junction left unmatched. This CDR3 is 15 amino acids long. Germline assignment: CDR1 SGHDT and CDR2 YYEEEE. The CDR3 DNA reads TGTGCCAGCAGCTTGGTTGGCTCAGCGGGATACGAGCAGTACTTC. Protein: CASSLVGSAGYEQYF.

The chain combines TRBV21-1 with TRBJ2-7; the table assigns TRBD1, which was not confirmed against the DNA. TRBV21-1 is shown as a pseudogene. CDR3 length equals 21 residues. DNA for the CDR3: TGTGCCAGCAGACCAAACTCGAATGATGACAGGGGGAGAGGTGGGTACTACGAGCAGTACTTC. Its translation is CASRPNSNDDRGRGGYYEQYF.

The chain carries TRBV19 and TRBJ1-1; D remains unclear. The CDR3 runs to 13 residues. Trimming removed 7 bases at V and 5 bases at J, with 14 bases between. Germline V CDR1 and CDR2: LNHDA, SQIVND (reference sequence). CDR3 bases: TGTGCCAGTACCGACACTTTGGAGACTGAAGCTTTCTTT. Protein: CASTDTLETEAFF.

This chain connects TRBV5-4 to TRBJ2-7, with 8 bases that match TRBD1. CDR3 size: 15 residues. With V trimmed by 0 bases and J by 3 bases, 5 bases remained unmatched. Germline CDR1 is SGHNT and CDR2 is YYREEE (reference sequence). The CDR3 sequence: CASSLGDRNFYEQYF. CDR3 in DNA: TGTGCCAGCAGCTTGGGGGACAGGAACTTCTACGAGCAGTACTTC. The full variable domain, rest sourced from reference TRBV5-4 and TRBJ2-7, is ETGVTQSPTHLIKTRGQQVTLRCSSQSGHNTVSWYQQALGQGPQFIFQYYREEENGRGNFPPRFSGLQFPNYSSELNVNALELDDSALYLCASSLGDRNFYEQYFGPGTRLTVT.

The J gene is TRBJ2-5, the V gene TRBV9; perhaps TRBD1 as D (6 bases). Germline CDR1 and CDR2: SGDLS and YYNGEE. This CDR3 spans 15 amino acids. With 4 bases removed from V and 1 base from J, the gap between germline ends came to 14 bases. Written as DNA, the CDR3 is TGTGCCAGCAGCCCTCGGGGACACCCCCAAGAGACCCAGTACTTC. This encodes CASSPRGHPQETQYF.

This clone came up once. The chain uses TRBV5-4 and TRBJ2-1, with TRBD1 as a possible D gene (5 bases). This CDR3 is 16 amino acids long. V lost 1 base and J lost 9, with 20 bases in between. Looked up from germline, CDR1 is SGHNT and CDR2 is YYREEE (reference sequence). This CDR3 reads CASSLRARTRTSEQFF. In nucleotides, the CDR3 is TGTGCCAGCAGCTTGCGCGCCAGGACACGTACAAGTGAGCAGTTCTTC.

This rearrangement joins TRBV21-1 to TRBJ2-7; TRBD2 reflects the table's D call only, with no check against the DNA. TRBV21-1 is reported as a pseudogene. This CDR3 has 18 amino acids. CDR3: CASSKDINIRTEAYEQYF. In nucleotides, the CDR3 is TGTGCCAGCAGCAAAGATATAAACATTAGGACGGAGGCCTACGAGCAGTACTTC.

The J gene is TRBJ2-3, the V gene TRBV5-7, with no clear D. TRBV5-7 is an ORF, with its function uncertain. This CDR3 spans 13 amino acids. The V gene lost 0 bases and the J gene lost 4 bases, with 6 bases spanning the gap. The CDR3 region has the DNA TGTGCCAGCAGCTTGGGTTACCCAGATACGCAGTATTTT. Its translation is CASSLGYPDTQYF.

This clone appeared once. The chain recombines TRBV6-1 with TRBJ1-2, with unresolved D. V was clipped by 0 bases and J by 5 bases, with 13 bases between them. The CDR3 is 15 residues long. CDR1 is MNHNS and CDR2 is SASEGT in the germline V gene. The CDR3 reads CASSEAPGGSYGYTF. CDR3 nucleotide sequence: TGTGCCAGCAGTGAAGCGCCGGGAGGGTCTTATGGCTACACCTTC.

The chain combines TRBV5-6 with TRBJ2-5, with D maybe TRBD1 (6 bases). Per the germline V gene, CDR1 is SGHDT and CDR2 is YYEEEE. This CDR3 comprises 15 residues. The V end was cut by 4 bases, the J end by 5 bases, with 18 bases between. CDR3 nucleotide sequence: TGTGCCAGCAGCCAGACCTTGACAGGTCAGGAGACCCAGTACTTC. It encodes CASSQTLTGQETQYF.

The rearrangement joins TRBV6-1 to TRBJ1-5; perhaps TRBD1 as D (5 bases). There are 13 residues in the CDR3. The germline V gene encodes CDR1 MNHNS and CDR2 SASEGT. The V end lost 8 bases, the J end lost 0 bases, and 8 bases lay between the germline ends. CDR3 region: CASGTDSNQPQHF. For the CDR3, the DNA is TGTGCCAGCGGGACGGATAGCAATCAGCCCCAGCATTTT.

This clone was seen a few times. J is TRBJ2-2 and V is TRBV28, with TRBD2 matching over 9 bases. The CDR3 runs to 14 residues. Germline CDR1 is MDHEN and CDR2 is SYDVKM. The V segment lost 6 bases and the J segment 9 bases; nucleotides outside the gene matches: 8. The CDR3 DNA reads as TGTGCCAGCAGGGGTAGCGGGAGTCTCCGGGAGCTGTTTTTT. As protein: CASRGSGSLRELFF.

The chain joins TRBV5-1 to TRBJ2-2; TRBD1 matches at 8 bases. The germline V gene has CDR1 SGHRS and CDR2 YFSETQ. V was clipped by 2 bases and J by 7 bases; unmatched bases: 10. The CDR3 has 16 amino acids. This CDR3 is CASSFSPGGANGELFF. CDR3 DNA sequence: TGCGCCAGCAGCTTCAGTCCAGGGGGCGCAAACGGGGAGCTGTTTTTT.

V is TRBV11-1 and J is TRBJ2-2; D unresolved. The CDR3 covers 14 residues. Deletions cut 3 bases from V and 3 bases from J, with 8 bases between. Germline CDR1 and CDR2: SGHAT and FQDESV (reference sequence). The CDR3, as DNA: TGTGCCAGCAGCTTTAACAGTTACACCGGGGAGCTGTTTTTT. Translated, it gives CASSFNSYTGELFF.

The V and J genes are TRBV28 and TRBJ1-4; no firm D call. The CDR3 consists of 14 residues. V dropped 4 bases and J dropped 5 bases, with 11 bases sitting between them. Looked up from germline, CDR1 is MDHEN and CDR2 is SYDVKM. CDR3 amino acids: CASSSTALNEKLFF. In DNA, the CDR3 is TGTGCCAGCAGTTCTACAGCTTTGAATGAAAAACTGTTTTTT.

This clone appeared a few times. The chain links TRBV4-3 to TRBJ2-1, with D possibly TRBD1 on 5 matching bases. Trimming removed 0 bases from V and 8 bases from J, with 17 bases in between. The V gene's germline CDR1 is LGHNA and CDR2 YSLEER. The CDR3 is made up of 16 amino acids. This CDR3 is CASSQDPTTGYHEQFF. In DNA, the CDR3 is TGCGCCAGCAGCCAAGATCCCACTACAGGTTACCATGAGCAGTTCTTC.

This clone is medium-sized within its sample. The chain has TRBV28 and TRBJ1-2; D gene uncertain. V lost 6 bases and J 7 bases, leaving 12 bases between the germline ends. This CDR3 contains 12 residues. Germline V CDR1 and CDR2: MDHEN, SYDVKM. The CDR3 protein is CASSPGPRGYTF. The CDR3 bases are TGTGCCAGCAGCCCTGGGCCCCGTGGCTACACCTTC.

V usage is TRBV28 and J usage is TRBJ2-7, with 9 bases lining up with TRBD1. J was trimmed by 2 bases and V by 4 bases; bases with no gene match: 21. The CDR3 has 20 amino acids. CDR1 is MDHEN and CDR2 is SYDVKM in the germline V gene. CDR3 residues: CASSSLNRFGRDRETYEQYF. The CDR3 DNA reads TGTGCCAGCAGTTCATTAAACAGGTTCGGGCGGGACAGGGAGACCTACGAGCAGTACTTC.

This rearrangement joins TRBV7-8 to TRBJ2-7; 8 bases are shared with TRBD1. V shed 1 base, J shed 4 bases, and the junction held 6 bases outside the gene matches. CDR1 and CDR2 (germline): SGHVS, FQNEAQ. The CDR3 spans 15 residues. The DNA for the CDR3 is TGTGCCAGCAGCTTAGAGGGACAGGTGCCGTACGAGCAGTACTTC. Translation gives CASSLEGQVPYEQYF.

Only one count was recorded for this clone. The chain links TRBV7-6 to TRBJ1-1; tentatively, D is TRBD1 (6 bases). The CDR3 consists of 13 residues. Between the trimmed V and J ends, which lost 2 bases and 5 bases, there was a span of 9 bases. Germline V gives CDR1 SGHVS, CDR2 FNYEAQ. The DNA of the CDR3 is TGTGCCAGCAGCTTACAGGGGATAACTGAAGCTTTCTTT. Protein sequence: CASSLQGITEAFF.